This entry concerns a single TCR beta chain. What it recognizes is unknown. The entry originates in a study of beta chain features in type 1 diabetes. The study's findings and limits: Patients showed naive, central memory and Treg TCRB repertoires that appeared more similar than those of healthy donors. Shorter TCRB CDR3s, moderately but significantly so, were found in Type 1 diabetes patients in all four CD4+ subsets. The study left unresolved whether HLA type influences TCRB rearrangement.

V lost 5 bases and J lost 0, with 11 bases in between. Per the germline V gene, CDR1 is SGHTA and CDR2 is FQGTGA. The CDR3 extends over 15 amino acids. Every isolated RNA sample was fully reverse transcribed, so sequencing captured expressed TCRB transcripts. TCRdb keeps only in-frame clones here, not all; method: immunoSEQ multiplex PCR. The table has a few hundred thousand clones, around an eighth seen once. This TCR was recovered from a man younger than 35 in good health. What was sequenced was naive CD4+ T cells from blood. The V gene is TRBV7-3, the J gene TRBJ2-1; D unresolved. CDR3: CASSPQLGSYNEQFF. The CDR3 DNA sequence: TGTGCCAGCAGCCCCCAACTCGGCTCCTACAATGAGCAGTTCTTC.